This T cell receptor beta chain was recorded in a study of cytomegalovirus exposure and HLA in healthy donors. Use of 60 Vbeta and 13 Jbeta primers characterized the PCR. TCRdb's table, derived via immunoSEQ multiplex PCR, lists solely in-frame clones and lacks some. Altogether 95,000 to 150,000 clones are present, more than 75% being singletons, with the ten largest covering 9.5% to 13%. Study-level results: Segments of the TCR beta V type were, in most cases, productive about 87% or about 30% of the time in an earlier analysis.

As for this clone: The target antigen is unknown.

The specimen was PBMCs. This TCR came from a man aged 25-45 years in good health and CMV-seropositive.

CDR3 in amino acids: CASRPGSYEQYF. In DNA, the CDR3 is TGTGCCAGCAGGCCAGGGTCCTACGAGCAGTACTTC. The chain couples TRBV6-1 to TRBJ2-7; TRBD1 might be the D (5 bases). V lost 6 bases and J lost 1, with 7 bases in between. CDR1 is MNHNS, CDR2 SASEGT, per germline. The CDR3 length is 12 residues.